The 13 T cell receptor beta chains listed next were all sequenced from one sample in a study of yellow fever vaccine responses in identical twins. TCRdb ran MiXCR on the RT-PCR reads and lists one entry per CDR3 protein. This table holds about 8,700 distinct CDR3 sequences, around four fifths found once. The sequencing here drew on T cells from blood (PBMCs), unsorted or a sorted subset (not recorded which), taken before or after yellow fever vaccination (not recorded which). All receptors derive from a woman younger than 35 who received the yellow fever vaccine.

J is TRBJ2-1 and V is TRBV12-3 or TRBV12-4; 10 bases are a match to TRBD2. The CDR3 consists of 14 residues. J gave up 9 bases and V 4 bases, and 6 bases lay outside the gene matches. The CDR3 reads CASSSTRTSGEQFF. CDR3 bases: TGTGCCAGCAGTTCCACAAGGACTAGCGGTGAGCAGTTCTTC.

The V and J genes are TRBV13 and TRBJ2-2; D uncertain. The V gene lost 5 bases and the J gene lost 0 bases, with 10 bases spanning the gap. This CDR3 has 15 residues. Looked up from germline, CDR1 is PRHDT and CDR2 is FYEKMQ (reference sequence). This chain's CDR3 is CASSARLANTGELFF. As DNA, the CDR3 is TGTGCCAGCAGCGCTAGGCTGGCGAACACCGGGGAGCTGTTTTTT.

This chain joins TRBV24-1 and TRBJ2-7, with TRBD2 matching over 8 bases. The junction had 6 bases not matched to a gene; V was cut back by 3 bases and J by 3 bases. The CDR3 totals 15 residues. Germline assignment: CDR1 KGHDR and CDR2 SFDVKD. DNA of the CDR3: TGTGCCACCAGTGATCGGAGCGGGAGCGGCTACGAGCAGTACTTC. Protein sequence: CATSDRSGSGYEQYF.

V usage is TRBV7-9 and J usage is TRBJ1-1; D is possibly TRBD1 (6 bases). This CDR3 has 15 amino acids. From germline, CDR1 is SEHNR and CDR2 FQNEAQ (reference sequence). V lost 0 bases, J lost 6 bases, and 14 bases lay in between. The CDR3 loop reads CASSLAGGLRAEAFF. The CDR3 bases are TGTGCCAGCAGCTTAGCGGGGGGCTTAAGGGCTGAAGCTTTCTTT.

The chain couples TRBV20-1 to TRBJ1-6; TRBD1 is a possible D gene (6 bases). This CDR3 spans 13 amino acids. Trimming cost V 4 bases and J 9 bases, with 13 bases left between them. Germline CDR1 DFQATT, CDR2 SNEGSKA (reference sequence). The CDR3 bases are TGCAGTGCTAATCGGCAGGGGTCTTCACCCCTCCACTTT. It yields the protein CSANRQGSSPLHF.

This clonotype was seen once. The rearrangement links TRBV7-1 to TRBJ1-6; the D is unclear. TRBV7-1 is reported as an ORF; its role is uncertain. Trimming stripped 2 bases from V and 4 bases from J, with 12 bases between. CDR3 length equals 16 residues. CDR3: CASSSYDGRYNSPLHF. CDR3 DNA: TGTGCCAGCAGCTCATACGACGGGCGATATAATTCACCCCTCCACTTT.

This chain uses TRBV19 with TRBJ2-2; D gene unclear. The V gene's germline CDR1 is LNHDA and CDR2 SQIVND (reference sequence). V was shortened by 7 bases and J by 3 bases, with 12 bases between the two germline ends. The CDR3 has 14 residues. The CDR3 DNA reads as TGTGCCAGTAAGGGAACGGCGGACACCGGGGAGCTGTTTTTT. It encodes CASKGTADTGELFF.

The chain recombines TRBV11-1 with TRBJ2-1; 7 nucleotides match TRBD2. Germline values: CDR1 SGHAT, CDR2 FQDESV (reference sequence). Trimming at V came to 3 bases and at J to 2 bases, leaving 4 bases not matched to a gene. This CDR3 contains 15 residues. The CDR3 DNA follows: TGTGCCAGCAGCTTTGGGGGGGGAACCTACAATGAGCAGTTCTTC. Translating it yields CASSFGGGTYNEQFF.

This clonotype was picked up one time. The chain carries TRBV18 and TRBJ1-1; D is uncertain. With 3 bases removed from V and 0 bases from J, the gap between germline ends came to 11 bases. Germline V gene lookup returns CDR1 KGHSH and CDR2 LQKENI. The CDR3 is 15 residues long. The CDR3 sequence: CASSPTGTLNTEAFF. CDR3 coding DNA: TGTGCCAGCTCACCCACGGGAACTCTGAACACTGAAGCTTTCTTT.

This chain connects TRBV20-1 to TRBJ2-1; D is unclear. V was shortened by 3 bases and J by 7 bases, with 10 bases between the two germline ends. Germline CDR1 DFQATT, CDR2 SNEGSKA (reference sequence). This CDR3 spans 12 amino acids. CDR3 sequence reads: CSASDMGNEQFF. The CDR3 region has the DNA TGCAGTGCTAGCGACATGGGGAATGAGCAGTTCTTC.

This chain joins TRBV18 and TRBJ2-1; D might be TRBD1 or TRBD2, each matching 6 bases. Germline lookup yields CDR1 KGHSH and CDR2 LQKENI. Deletions cut 1 base from V and 2 bases from J, with 15 bases between. The CDR3 length is 17 residues. CDR3 amino acids: CASSPRKGEVAYNEQFF. The CDR3 nucleotides are TGTGCCAGCTCACCACGTAAGGGGGAGGTAGCCTACAATGAGCAGTTCTTC.

The chain carries TRBV29-1 and TRBJ2-3; D might be TRBD1 (5 bases). This CDR3 has 14 residues. Trimming removed 3 bases from V and 2 bases from J, with 12 bases in between. Per germline, CDR1 SQVTM and CDR2 ANQGSEA. The CDR3 DNA sequence: TGCAGCGTTGACACAGGTAGATTCACAGATACGCAGTATTTT. It yields the protein CSVDTGRFTDTQYF.

This chain joins TRBV11-3 and TRBJ1-6; D is unclear. CDR1 SGHNT and CDR2 YENEEA come from the germline V gene. The CDR3 has 15 amino acids. The ends were cut back, 5 bases at V and 6 bases at J, with 14 bases in the middle. This chain's CDR3 is CASSPRLGSNSPLHF. Written as DNA, the CDR3 is TGTGCCAGCAGCCCCCGATTAGGGAGTAATTCACCCCTCCACTTT.